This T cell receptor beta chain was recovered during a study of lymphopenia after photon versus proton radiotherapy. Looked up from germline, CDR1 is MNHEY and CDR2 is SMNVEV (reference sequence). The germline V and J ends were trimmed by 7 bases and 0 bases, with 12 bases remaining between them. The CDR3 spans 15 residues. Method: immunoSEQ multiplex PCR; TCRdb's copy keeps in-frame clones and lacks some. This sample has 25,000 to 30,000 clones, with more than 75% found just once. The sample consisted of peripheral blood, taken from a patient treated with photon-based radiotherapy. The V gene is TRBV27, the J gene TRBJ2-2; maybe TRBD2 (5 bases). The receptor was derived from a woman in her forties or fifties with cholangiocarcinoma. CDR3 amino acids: CASNRGPANTGELFF. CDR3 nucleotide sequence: TGTGCCAGCAATAGAGGGCCAGCGAACACCGGGGAGCTGTTTTTT.